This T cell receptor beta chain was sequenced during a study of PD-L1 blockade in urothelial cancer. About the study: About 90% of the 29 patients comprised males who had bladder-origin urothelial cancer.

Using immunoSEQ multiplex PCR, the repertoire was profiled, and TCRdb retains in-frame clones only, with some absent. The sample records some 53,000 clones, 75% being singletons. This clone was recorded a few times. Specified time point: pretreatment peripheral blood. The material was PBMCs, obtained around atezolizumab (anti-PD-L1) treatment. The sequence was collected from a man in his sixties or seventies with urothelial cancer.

DNA for the CDR3: TGTGCCAGCAGCCAGGACAGGGCTTCCTACGAGCAGTACTTC. Its translation is CASSQDRASYEQYF. The V call is TRBV6-5, the J call TRBJ2-7; 8 bases are shared with TRBD1. There are 14 residues in the CDR3. Germline CDR1 reads MNHEY; CDR2 reads SVGAGI. Germline trimming cut 6 bases from V and 1 base from J; bases unmatched to any gene: 5.